Below, 4 T cell receptor beta chains from the same sample are listed, as sequenced in a study of a mutant IDH1 vaccine in newly diagnosed glioma. The repertoire was sequenced with immunoSEQ multiplex PCR; TCRdb's copy has only in-frame clones and lacks some. The sample lists 20,000 to 25,000 clones, roughly four fifths occurring once. These receptors' targets are unknown. Time point of the sample: week 23, last vaccination. In the vaccine, a single dose held 300 ug of the mutant IDH1 20-mer peptide, along with topical imiquimod. Sequenced material: PBMCs, taken from a glioma patient whose treatment included an IDH1 peptide vaccine. All receptors derive from a man under 40 with glioma.

The chain is built from TRBV7-6 and TRBJ2-7; D unclear. This CDR3 has 14 amino acids. Trimming pared 5 bases from V and 1 base from J, leaving 12 bases between. From germline, CDR1 is SGHVS and CDR2 FNYEAQ. CDR3 sequence (DNA): TGTGCCAGCAGCCTCCGGAGTTCGTCCTACGAGCAGTACTTC. This codes for CASSLRSSSYEQYF.

The chain is built from TRBV5-1 and TRBJ2-5; 7 nucleotides align to TRBD1. Looked up from germline, CDR1 is SGHRS and CDR2 is YFSETQ. The V gene end was trimmed by 6 bases and the J gene end by 1 base; junction bases not matched to a gene: 9. The CDR3 is made up of 15 amino acids. The CDR3 coding sequence is TGCGCCAGCAACAAAATCCGGGACAGCCAAGAGACCCAGTACTTC. It is translated as CASNKIRDSQETQYF. Using reference TRBV5-1 and TRBJ2-5 for the parts outside the CDR3, the full variable domain is KAGVTQTPRYLIKTRGQQVTLSCSPISGHRSVSWYQQTPGQGLQFLFEYFSETQRNKGNFPGRFSGRQFSNSRSEMNVSTLELGDSALYLCASNKIRDSQETQYFGPGTRLLVL.

V is TRBV5-1 and J is TRBJ2-2, with D possibly being TRBD1 or TRBD2 (5 bases each). Germline assignment: CDR1 SGHRS and CDR2 YFSETQ. Trimming stripped 4 bases from V and 2 bases from J, with 12 bases between. This CDR3 contains 15 residues. This CDR3 reads CASSNWDPNTGELFF. In nucleotides, the CDR3 is TGCGCCAGCAGCAACTGGGACCCCAACACCGGGGAGCTGTTTTTT.

This clone has just a few counts. The chain employs TRBV28 and TRBJ2-2; the match to TRBD1 covers 8 bases. CDR3 size: 17 residues. V trimming: 7 bases; J trimming: 3 bases; junction bases outside the gene matches: 13. Germline V lookup: CDR1 MDHEN, CDR2 SYDVKM. This CDR3 is CASTSSSDRGYTGELFF. CDR3 coding DNA: TGTGCCAGCACTTCCTCGAGTGACAGGGGTTACACCGGGGAGCTGTTTTTT.